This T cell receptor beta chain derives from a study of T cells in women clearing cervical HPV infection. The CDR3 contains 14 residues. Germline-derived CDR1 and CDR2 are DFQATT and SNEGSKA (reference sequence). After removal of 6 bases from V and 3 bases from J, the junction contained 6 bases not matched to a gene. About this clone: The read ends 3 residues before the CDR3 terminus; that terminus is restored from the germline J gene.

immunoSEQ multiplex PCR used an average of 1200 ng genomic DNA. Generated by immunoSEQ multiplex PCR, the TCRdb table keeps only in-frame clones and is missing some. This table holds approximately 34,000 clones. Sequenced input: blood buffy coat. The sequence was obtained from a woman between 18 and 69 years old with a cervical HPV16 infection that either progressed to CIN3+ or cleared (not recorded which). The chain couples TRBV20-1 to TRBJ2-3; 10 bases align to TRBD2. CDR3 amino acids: CSAPLAGVTDTQYF. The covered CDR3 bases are TGCAGTGCGCCCCTAGCGGGGGTGACAGATACG.